Below are 32 T cell receptor beta chains sequenced from a single sample in a study of cytomegalovirus exposure and HLA in healthy donors. PCR amplification relied on 60 Vbeta primers (plus 13 Jbeta primers). Profiling relied on immunoSEQ multiplex PCR, and the TCRdb table lists in-frame clones only, not all of them. The sample holds around 130,000 clones, over 8.5% seen once. The sample taken for sequencing was PBMCs. The source of these receptors is a woman aged 40 to 49 in good health and CMV-seropositive.

This sequence joins TRBV5-1 and TRBJ2-2; 7 bases align to TRBD1. The CDR3 is made up of 16 amino acids. Germline assignment: CDR1 SGHRS and CDR2 YFSETQ. V dropped 0 bases and J dropped 2; count of bases not matched to a gene: 4. Written as DNA, the CDR3 is TGCGCCAGCAGCTTGGGGACAGGCTTCAACACCGGGGAGCTGTTTTTT. It translates to CASSLGTGFNTGELFF. The full variable domain, with the rest looked up from reference TRBV5-1 and TRBJ2-2, is KAGVTQTPRYLIKTRGQQVTLSCSPISGHRSVSWYQQTPGQGLQFLFEYFSETQRNKGNFPGRFSGRQFSNSRSEMNVSTLELGDSALYLCASSLGTGFNTGELFFGEGSRLTVL.

This clone has just a few counts. This chain links TRBV2 with TRBJ2-5; TRBD1 aligns across 9 bases. The CDR3 spans 15 residues. CDR1 is SNHLY, CDR2 FYNNEI, per germline. V trimming: 4 bases; J trimming: 2 bases; junction bases outside the gene matches: 5. The CDR3 DNA sequence: TGTGCCAGCAGTGCGGGACAGGGAGGTCAAGAGACCCAGTACTTC. This gives the protein CASSAGQGGQETQYF.

The rearrangement links TRBV2 to TRBJ1-2; D is perhaps TRBD1 (6 bases). Trimming took 6 bases from V and 6 from J, leaving 14 bases between them. CDR1 and CDR2 (germline): SNHLY, FYNNEI. The CDR3 has 13 residues. The CDR3 bases are TGTGCCAGCAGGCCCGAGGGGGGGCATGGCTACACCTTC. It codes for CASRPEGGHGYTF.

This clone showed up just a few times. This sequence joins TRBV30 and TRBJ1-1; D not certain. This CDR3 region has 15 residues. V was shortened by 4 bases and J by 6 bases, with 21 bases between the two germline ends. The V gene's germline CDR1 is GTSNPN and CDR2 SVGIG (reference sequence). CDR3 DNA sequence: TGTGCCTGGACCTCTCCAACCGAGGGCTTTTCTGAAGCTTTCTTT. Amino acid sequence: CAWTSPTEGFSEAFF.

The rearrangement uses TRBV4-2 and TRBJ2-7, with 7 positions matching TRBD1. With 2 bases clipped from V and 6 bases from J, the junction kept 7 bases outside the gene matches. The CDR3 contains 14 residues. Germline CDR1 reads LGHNA; CDR2 reads YNFKEQ. The CDR3 loop is CASSQLGGLGEQYF. The CDR3 nucleotides are TGTGCCAGCAGCCAATTAGGGGGCCTCGGCGAGCAGTACTTC.

The chain recombines TRBV28 with TRBJ2-2, with 10 bases aligning to TRBD2. Looked up from germline, CDR1 is MDHEN and CDR2 is SYDVKM. The CDR3 is 14 amino acids. J lost 5 bases, V lost 5 bases, and 2 bases had no gene match. The CDR3 DNA reads TGTGCCAGCAGTAAACTAGCGGGGACCGGGGAGCTGTTTTTT. This codes for CASSKLAGTGELFF.

This clone has just a few counts. J is TRBJ1-1 and V is TRBV19; unclear D gene. This CDR3 is 13 amino acids long. Germline CDR1 is LNHDA and CDR2 is SQIVND (reference sequence). The V end lost 9 bases, the J end lost 4 bases, and 15 bases lay between the germline ends. The CDR3 nucleotides read TGTGCCAGCAGTCGTGAGGTATTCACTGAAGCTTTCTTT. Protein product: CASSREVFTEAFF. The full variable domain, rest sourced from reference TRBV19 and TRBJ1-1, is DGGITQSPKYLFRKEGQNVTLSCEQNLNHDAMYWYRQDPGQGLRLIYYSQIVNDFQKGDIAEGYSVSREKKESFPLTVTSAQKNPTAFYLCASSREVFTEAFFGQGTRLTVV.

The J gene is TRBJ1-1, the V gene TRBV29-1; 8 bases agree with TRBD1. The CDR3 is 12 amino acids. V shed 6 bases, J shed 6 bases, and the junction held 6 bases outside the gene matches. Germline CDR1 and CDR2: SQVTM and ANQGSEA. CDR3 in amino acids: CSVPMDRAEAFF. The CDR3 nucleotides are TGCAGCGTCCCCATGGACAGGGCTGAAGCTTTCTTT.

The sample holds a few counts of this clone. V and J are TRBV7-8 and TRBJ2-7; 9 nucleotides align to TRBD1. Germline assignment: CDR1 SGHVS and CDR2 FQNEAQ. After removal of 5 bases from V and 1 base from J, the junction contained 3 bases not matched to a gene. The CDR3 contains 14 residues. The CDR3 coding sequence is TGTGCCAGCAGCGGGACAGGGTCATCCTACGAGCAGTACTTC. Amino acids: CASSGTGSSYEQYF.

This chain joins TRBV14 and TRBJ2-1, with D perhaps TRBD1 (5 bases). The CDR3 is 14 amino acids. Germline V gene lookup returns CDR1 SGHDN and CDR2 FVKESK. The V gene lost 1 base and the J gene lost 11 bases, with 15 bases spanning the gap. The CDR3 protein is CASSQVLDSGQQFF. Written as DNA, the CDR3 is TGTGCCAGCAGCCAAGTGTTGGATTCAGGGCAGCAGTTCTTC.

This clone was seen only a few times. The chain recombines TRBV15 with TRBJ2-2; 11 bases map to TRBD2. Trimming removed 2 bases from V and 6 bases from J; junction bases left unmatched: 5. CDR3 size: 16 residues. CDR1 is LNHNV, CDR2 YYDKDF, per germline (reference sequence). The CDR3: CATSRSRTSGPGELFF. For the CDR3, the DNA is TGTGCCACCAGCAGAAGTCGGACTAGCGGGCCCGGGGAGCTGTTTTTT.

This clone was picked up a small number of times. This chain links TRBV27 with TRBJ2-3; the match to TRBD2 covers 11 bases. The CDR3 contains 17 residues. CDR1 and CDR2 from the germline V gene are MNHEY and SMNVEV (reference sequence). The V gene end was trimmed by 4 bases and the J gene end by 1 base; junction bases not matched to a gene: 7. The CDR3 DNA sequence: TGTGCCAGCAGTTCCCGCTCGACTAGCGGGGGCACAGATACGCAGTATTTT. Protein product: CASSSRSTSGGTDTQYF.

The chain employs TRBV5-1 and TRBJ2-4; D possibly corresponds to TRBD2 (6 bases). CDR1 is SGHRS and CDR2 is YFSETQ in the germline V gene. CDR3 length equals 16 residues. Between the trimmed V and J ends, which lost 0 bases and 3 bases, there was a span of 13 bases. For the CDR3, the DNA is TGCGCCAGCAGCTTGGCCGGCGGGGTGGGCAAAAACATTCAGTACTTC. Residues: CASSLAGGVGKNIQYF.

J is TRBJ2-7 and V is TRBV9; 7 positions agree with TRBD2. From germline, CDR1 is SGDLS and CDR2 YYNGEE. The length of the CDR3 is 15 residues. The V and J ends lost 4 bases and 0 bases, in that order; junction bases with no gene match: 7. CDR3 region: CASSPQAGSSYEQYF. The CDR3 DNA reads TGTGCCAGCAGCCCTCAAGCGGGGAGCTCCTACGAGCAGTACTTC.

This chain connects TRBV11-2 to TRBJ2-7; the D is unclear. This CDR3 is built from 11 residues. With 5 bases removed from V and 2 bases from J, the gap between germline ends came to 4 bases. Germline CDR1 and CDR2: SGHAT and FQNNGV. The CDR3: CASSATYEQYF. In DNA form, the CDR3 reads TGTGCCAGCAGCGCGACCTACGAGCAGTACTTC.

CDR3 DNA sequence: TGTGCCAGCAGCCAGACAGATAACTATGGCTACACCTTC. This codes for CASSQTDNYGYTF. The chain combines TRBV6-6 with TRBJ1-2; D is possibly TRBD1 (5 bases). V lost 6 bases and J lost 1, with 9 bases in between. This CDR3 region has 13 residues. Germline-derived CDR1 and CDR2 are MNHNY and SVGAGI (reference sequence).

The genes are TRBV14 and TRBJ1-4; the D is unclear. The germline V and J ends were trimmed by 4 bases and 0 bases, with 9 bases remaining between them. CDR3 length: 15 residues. Germline values: CDR1 SGHDN, CDR2 FVKESK. The CDR3, as DNA: TGTGCCAGCAGCCGGTACACCGCAACTAATGAAAAACTGTTTTTT. This encodes CASSRYTATNEKLFF.

This chain connects TRBV10-3 to TRBJ1-6, with D unresolved. V was pared by 5 bases and J by 5 bases, with 7 bases between. CDR1 ENHRY and CDR2 SYGVKD come from the germline V gene. This CDR3 spans 13 amino acids. The CDR3 DNA reads TGTGCCATCAGTAGTCCTAATAATTCACCCCTCCACTTT. Protein product: CAISSPNNSPLHF.

The V call is TRBV28, the J call TRBJ2-2, with a possible D match to TRBD1 (6 bases). The V gene's germline CDR1 is MDHEN and CDR2 SYDVKM. With 3 bases removed from V and 4 bases from J, the gap between germline ends came to 15 bases. This CDR3 region has 16 residues. CDR3 nucleotide sequence: TGTGCCAGCAGTTTTAGTCTCGGACAGCCCACCGGGGAGCTGTTTTTT. Translated: CASSFSLGQPTGELFF.

This clone came up a few times. CDR3 nucleotide sequence: TGTGCCAGCATCCGGGGTAACACCGGGGAGCTGTTTTTT. This encodes CASIRGNTGELFF. V gene TRBV28 combines with J gene TRBJ2-2; the D gene is possibly TRBD2 (5 bases). Germline V lookup: CDR1 MDHEN, CDR2 SYDVKM. Trimming removed 7 bases from V and 2 bases from J, with 8 bases in between. CDR3 length: 13 amino acids.

This clone was recorded a few times. CDR3 nucleotide sequence: TGTGCCAGCTCACGGGCAGGGGGAAGCGACGAGCAGTACTTC. Translated, it gives CASSRAGGSDEQYF. The J gene is TRBJ2-7, the V gene TRBV18; 7 bases fit TRBD1. Trimming removed 4 bases from V and 5 bases from J; junction bases left unmatched: 8. Germline CDR1 KGHSH, CDR2 LQKENI. This CDR3 is 14 amino acids long.

This clone turned up a few times. V gene TRBV19 combines with J gene TRBJ1-5; 7 bases are a match to TRBD1. In germline, CDR1 is LNHDA, CDR2 SQIVND (reference sequence). This CDR3 has 15 residues. Trimming at V came to 4 bases and at J to 7 bases, leaving 10 bases not matched to a gene. This CDR3 is CASSTTGQVSQPQHF. The CDR3 nucleotides are TGTGCCAGTAGTACCACCGGACAGGTCAGCCAGCCCCAGCATTTT.

This chain joins TRBV5-1 and TRBJ2-3; 9 nucleotides align to TRBD2. Trimming removed 4 bases from V and 4 bases from J; junction bases left unmatched: 4. Per the germline V gene, CDR1 is SGHRS and CDR2 is YFSETQ. This CDR3 is built from 14 residues. CDR3 loop: CASSNSGGPDTQYF. The CDR3 nucleotides read TGCGCCAGCAGCAATAGCGGGGGACCAGATACGCAGTATTTT.

The chain couples TRBV27 to TRBJ1-1; TRBD1 matches at 7 bases. There are 15 residues in the CDR3. Germline assignment: CDR1 MNHEY and CDR2 SMNVEV (reference sequence). J lost 0 bases, V lost 4 bases, and 5 bases had no gene match. CDR3 amino acids: CASSSRQGLNTEAFF. CDR3 nucleotides: TGTGCCAGCAGTTCAAGACAGGGTTTGAACACTGAAGCTTTCTTT.

The chain uses TRBV7-8 and TRBJ1-4; the D gene is possibly TRBD1 (5 bases). The germline V gene has CDR1 SGHVS and CDR2 FQNEAQ. The length of the CDR3 is 14 residues. V was trimmed by 3 bases and J by 4 bases, leaving 9 bases between them. CDR3 sequence reads: CASSLRGDNEKLFF. The CDR3 DNA reads as TGTGCCAGCAGCTTGCGGGGGGATAATGAAAAACTGTTTTTT.

This clone turned up a few times. The chain recombines TRBV19 with TRBJ1-1, with D maybe TRBD1 (5 bases). Germline CDR1 and CDR2: LNHDA and SQIVND (reference sequence). V was shortened by 5 bases and J by 1 base, with 8 bases between the two germline ends. The CDR3 runs to 13 residues. For the CDR3, the DNA is TGTGCCAGTAGTCACCAGGGGAACACTGAAGCTTTCTTT. It is translated as CASSHQGNTEAFF.

This clone was detected a few times. The CDR3 here is CASSFGTGMNTGELFF. In DNA form, the CDR3 reads TGTGCCAGCAGTTTCGGGACAGGGATGAACACCGGGGAGCTGTTTTTT. This chain links TRBV6-5 with TRBJ2-2; 9 bases align to TRBD1. CDR3 length equals 16 residues. Looked up from germline, CDR1 is MNHEY and CDR2 is SVGAGI. The junction had 4 bases not matched to a gene; V was cut back by 4 bases and J by 1 base.

This sequence joins TRBV19 and TRBJ1-1, with 11 bases aligning to TRBD1. The CDR3 covers 13 residues. CDR1 and CDR2 (germline): LNHDA, SQIVND (reference sequence). Unmatched junction bases numbered 7, after V lost 6 bases and J lost 10 bases. Here the CDR3 reads CASSLDRGRTAFF. For the CDR3, the DNA is TGTGCCAGTAGCCTGGACAGGGGGCGAACAGCTTTCTTT.

CDR3 sequence (DNA): TGTGCCAGCGGGCTGTCCGGGAACACTGAAGCTTTCTTT. Its translation is CASGLSGNTEAFF. The J gene is TRBJ1-1, the V gene TRBV2; D gene uncertain. The germline gives CDR1 SNHLY, CDR2 FYNNEI. This CDR3 comprises 13 residues. V was cut by 8 bases and J by 1 base, with 11 bases left in between.

CDR3 sequence reads: CASSQVDRVTDTQYF. In DNA form, the CDR3 reads TGCGCCAGCAGCCAAGTGGACAGGGTCACAGATACGCAGTATTTT. The chain combines TRBV4-1 with TRBJ2-3; 8 positions agree with TRBD1. The CDR3 is 15 residues long. Trimming at V came to 1 base and at J to 2 bases, leaving 2 bases not matched to a gene. The germline gives CDR1 MGHRA, CDR2 YSYEKL.

This clone was found a few times. The chain uses TRBV5-4 and TRBJ1-1, with D possibly TRBD1 on 6 matching bases. V was trimmed by 0 bases and J by 3 bases, leaving 12 bases between them. CDR3 length equals 15 residues. The germline CDR1 and CDR2 sequences are SGHNT and YYREEE (reference sequence). The CDR3 protein is CASSLGQVGHTEAFF. The CDR3, as DNA: TGTGCCAGCAGCTTGGGACAGGTCGGTCACACTGAAGCTTTCTTT.

This clone was observed a handful of times. The chain has TRBV19 and TRBJ1-3, with no clear D. The CDR3 has 13 amino acids. CDR1 and CDR2 from the germline V gene are LNHDA and SQIVND (reference sequence). Trimming took off 8 bases at V and 6 bases at J, with 14 bases between the two ends. CDR3 in amino acids: CASRAAIVNTIYF. The CDR3 DNA sequence: TGTGCCAGTCGCGCGGCCATAGTAAACACCATATATTTT.